Shown below are 14 T cell receptor beta chains from a single sample sequenced in a study of CD8+CD57+ T cells in acquired aplastic anemia. Genomic DNA served as template for TCR beta VDJ and CDR3 profiling. TCRdb used MiXCR to reprocess the reads, holding one entry per CDR3 protein. The table has about 190,000 distinct CDR3 sequences, approximately 49% seen once. Material for sequencing was sorted CD4+, CD8+, or CD8+CD57+ T cells (not recorded which) from PBMCs. These receptors all come from a human donor in good health, serving as a control.

This clonotype was seen many times. The chain is built from TRBV20-1 and TRBJ2-7, with 10 bases identical to TRBD1. V dropped 6 bases and J dropped 4; count of bases not matched to a gene: 12. Per the germline V gene, CDR1 is DFQATT and CDR2 is SNEGSKA (reference sequence). The CDR3 spans 15 residues. For the CDR3, the DNA is TGCAGTGCGGAGCGGGGACAGGGGTTTCGGTACGAGCAGTACTTC. This encodes CSAERGQGFRYEQYF.

V gene TRBV2 combines with J gene TRBJ1-6; 10 bases align to TRBD1. Germline CDR1 is SNHLY and CDR2 is FYNNEI. This CDR3 has 14 residues. V lost 3 bases and J lost 9; bases outside the gene matches: 2. The CDR3 coding sequence is TGTGCCAGCAGTGACAGGGACAGGGGTTCACCCCTCCACTTT. This encodes CASSDRDRGSPLHF.

The CDR3 region has the DNA TGTGCCACCAGCAGTCGGGGGGGAAGGGACAATGAGCAGTTCTTC. This codes for CATSSRGGRDNEQFF. The chain joins TRBV15 to TRBJ2-1; 8 bases match TRBD2. With V trimmed by 3 bases and J by 5 bases, 6 bases remained unmatched. Germline CDR1 reads LNHNV; CDR2 reads YYDKDF (reference sequence). CDR3 length equals 15 residues. The complete variable domain, with remaining parts taken from reference TRBV15 and TRBJ2-1, reads DAMVIQNPRYQVTQFGKPVTLSCSQTLNHNVMYWYQQKSSQAPKLLFHYYDKDFNNEADTPDNFQSRRPNTSFCFLDIRSPGLGDTAMYLCATSSRGGRDNEQFFGPGTRLTVL.

This clonotype has at least ten counts. The rearrangement links TRBV19 to TRBJ2-2; unclear D gene. The CDR3 extends over 11 amino acids. V lost 9 bases and J lost 0, with 2 bases in between. The V gene's germline CDR1 is LNHDA and CDR2 SQIVND (reference sequence). CDR3 coding DNA: TGTGCCAGCGCGAACACCGGGGAGCTGTTTTTT. It is translated as CASANTGELFF. The whole variable domain, remainder taken from reference TRBV19 and TRBJ2-2, is DGGITQSPKYLFRKEGQNVTLSCEQNLNHDAMYWYRQDPGQGLRLIYYSQIVNDFQKGDIAEGYSVSREKKESFPLTVTSAQKNPTAFYLCASANTGELFFGEGSRLTVL.

The V gene is TRBV20-1, the J gene TRBJ2-1, with D possibly being TRBD2 (6 bases). This CDR3 has 12 residues. V lost 7 bases, J lost 9 bases, and 16 bases lay in between. Germline CDR1 DFQATT, CDR2 SNEGSKA (reference sequence). CDR3 residues: CSGRDGPPEQFF. CDR3 in DNA: TGCAGTGGGAGGGACGGCCCTCCTGAGCAGTTCTTC.

In its sample, this clonotype was seen many times. This chain joins TRBV3-1 and TRBJ2-7, with D tentatively TRBD2 (7 bases). CDR1 and CDR2 (germline): LGHDT, YNNKEL (reference sequence). With 1 base removed from V and 4 bases from J, the gap between germline ends came to 14 bases. The length of the CDR3 is 15 residues. CDR3 nucleotides: TGTGCCAGCAGCCAAGGGGGCGGGGGCATTTACGAGCAGTACTTC. Translation: CASSQGGGGIYEQYF.

The genes are TRBV29-1 and TRBJ1-2; D is ambiguous. Germline V gene data show CDR1 as SQVTM and CDR2 as ANQGSEA. Trimming removed 6 bases from V and 4 bases from J, with 9 bases in between. There are 11 residues in the CDR3. The CDR3 region is CSVRFTYGYTF. CDR3 coding DNA: TGCAGCGTCAGGTTTACCTATGGCTACACCTTC.

The chain couples TRBV2 to TRBJ1-2, with 10 nucleotides matching TRBD1. V lost 4 bases and J lost 8; bases outside the gene matches: 7. CDR3 length: 14 amino acids. Germline values: CDR1 SNHLY, CDR2 FYNNEI. CDR3 loop: CASSAGTGAFGYTF. The CDR3 bases are TGTGCCAGCAGTGCCGGGACAGGGGCGTTCGGCTACACCTTC. The full variable domain, rest sourced from reference TRBV2 and TRBJ1-2, is EPEVTQTPSHQVTQMGQEVILRCVPISNHLYFYWYRQILGQKVEFLVSFYNNEISEKSEIFDDQFSVERPDGSNFTLKIRSTKLEDSAMYFCASSAGTGAFGYTFGSGTRLTVV.

This clonotype appeared many times. The chain employs TRBV7-2 and TRBJ2-5; no definite D call. The CDR3 contains 16 residues. Germline lookup yields CDR1 SGHTA and CDR2 FQGNSA. V shed 0 bases and J shed 5 bases, with 16 bases lying between them. CDR3 sequence reads: CASSLAIRPVAETQYF. CDR3 coding DNA: TGTGCCAGCAGCTTAGCTATACGTCCCGTTGCGGAGACCCAGTACTTC.

The CDR3 nucleotides read TGCAGCGTTGAAGTCTTCGGCATGTCCTACGAGCAGTACTTC. Its translation: CSVEVFGMSYEQYF. This sequence joins TRBV29-1 and TRBJ2-7; unclear D gene. This CDR3 contains 14 residues. V was clipped by 1 base and J by 1 base, with 11 bases between them. CDR1 is SQVTM, CDR2 ANQGSEA, per germline.

V gene TRBV12-3 or TRBV12-4 combines with J gene TRBJ1-6; tentative D call: TRBD1 (5 bases). This CDR3 region has 11 residues. Trimming took off 8 bases at V and 14 bases at J, with 13 bases between the two ends. In DNA form, the CDR3 reads TGTGCCAGCCAGGGACGAGGGGCCCTCCACTTT. Translation: CASQGRGALHF.

This clonotype was counted many times. The rearrangement links TRBV28 to TRBJ2-5; D is uncertain. Trimming cost V 10 bases and J 0 bases, with 6 bases left between them. The germline V gene has CDR1 MDHEN and CDR2 SYDVKM. This CDR3 has 11 residues. This CDR3 is CATEYQETQYF. CDR3 nucleotides: TGTGCCACCGAGTACCAAGAGACCCAGTACTTC.

In its sample, this clonotype was seen a few times. In DNA form, the CDR3 reads TGCAGTGCTAGAGGACTTGGGACTAGCGGGGATTTCCCCTACAATGAGCAGTTCTTC. This translates into CSARGLGTSGDFPYNEQFF. V gene TRBV20-1 combines with J gene TRBJ2-1; the match to TRBD2 covers 13 bases. The V gene end was trimmed by 1 base and the J gene end by 2 bases; junction bases not matched to a gene: 11. This CDR3 has 19 amino acids. Germline V gene data show CDR1 as DFQATT and CDR2 as SNEGSKA (reference sequence).

The gene calls are TRBV25-1 and TRBJ1-4; 9 bases agree with TRBD1. This CDR3 is 18 amino acids long. Germline assignment: CDR1 MGHDK and CDR2 SYGVNS. J gave up 7 bases and V 3 bases, and 15 bases lay outside the gene matches. CDR3 sequence reads: CASSDQGQGRRLFEKLFF. CDR3 sequence (DNA): TGTGCCAGCAGTGACCAGGGACAGGGCAGAAGATTGTTTGAAAAACTGTTTTTT.